These 5 T cell receptor beta chains originate from one sample sequenced in a study of cytomegalovirus exposure and HLA in healthy donors. The PCR used 60 Vbeta and 13 Jbeta primers. TCRdb's copy holds only in-frame clones and misses some; the assay was immunoSEQ multiplex PCR. The sample includes some 130,000 clones, 70% to 75% of them seen just once. The material sequenced was PBMCs. The origin of the receptors is a male donor in good health and CMV-seronegative.

This chain links TRBV28 with TRBJ2-7, with TRBD2 identical over 11 bases. CDR1 is MDHEN and CDR2 is SYDVKM in the germline V gene. V trimming: 4 bases; J trimming: 4 bases; junction bases outside the gene matches: 12. The CDR3 length is 17 residues. CDR3 sequence (DNA): TGTGCCAGCAGTTCTTACCCCCGGCTAGCGGGAGGTTACGAGCAGTACTTC. It is translated as CASSSYPRLAGGYEQYF.

The chain employs TRBV30 and TRBJ1-1; 9 nucleotides line up with TRBD1. This CDR3 is built from 12 residues. The J segment lost 7 bases and the V segment lost 4 bases, leaving 4 bases of the junction unmatched. Germline V gives CDR1 GTSNPN, CDR2 SVGIG (reference sequence). Here the CDR3 reads CAWIRDRDEAFF. The CDR3 DNA reads TGTGCCTGGATTCGGGACAGGGATGAAGCTTTCTTT. Based on the CDR3 plus reference TRBV30 and TRBJ1-1, the full variable domain is SQTIHQWPATLVQPVGSPLSLECTVEGTSNPNLYWYRQAAGRGLQLLFYSVGIGQISSEVPQNLSASRPQDRQFILSSKKLLLSDSGFYLCAWIRDRDEAFFGQGTRLTVV.

The rearrangement links TRBV7-2 to TRBJ2-7; TRBD2 matches 14 bases. CDR1 SGHTA and CDR2 FQGNSA come from the germline V gene. The ends lost 4 bases at V and 10 bases at J; junction bases unmatched: 12. CDR3 length: 16 residues. CDR3 protein: CASSYRTSGGTPRQYF. CDR3 coding DNA: TGTGCCAGCAGCTACCGGACTAGCGGGGGGACCCCGAGACAGTACTTC.

The V gene is TRBV10-3, the J gene TRBJ1-5; D not resolved. CDR3 length equals 14 residues. Trimming cost V 5 bases and J 4 bases, with 12 bases left between them. The germline CDR1 and CDR2 sequences are ENHRY and SYGVKD. This chain's CDR3 is CAISPEGENQPQHF. CDR3 in DNA: TGTGCCATCAGTCCCGAGGGAGAGAATCAGCCCCAGCATTTT.

This chain connects TRBV19 to TRBJ1-1, with TRBD1 as a possible D gene (5 bases). Germline values: CDR1 LNHDA, CDR2 SQIVND (reference sequence). V was cut by 5 bases and J by 5 bases, with 12 bases left in between. This CDR3 has 13 residues. The CDR3 sequence: CASSLGQGTEAFF. The DNA for the CDR3 is TGTGCCAGTAGTCTCGGCCAGGGAACTGAAGCTTTCTTT.